This TCR beta chain was captured by sequencing in a study of blood T cell repertoires in COVID-19. As for the study in general: Samples taken during acute and convalescent COVID-19 were collected in the United States, Italy and Spain. Sources were T cells, B-cell-depleted T cells, or PBMCs; the material itself was cDNA or gDNA.

In the authors' methods: The assay estimated nucleated cells by amplifying reference gene primers. The method was immunoSEQ multiplex PCR; TCRdb's version includes in-frame clones alone and lacks a portion of them. The V and J calls and clone size were taken over from that table, and D and trimming were inferred from the DNA. There are about 310,000 clones in the sample; around nine tenths occur only once, and around 1.2% lies in the top ten. The germline V and J ends were trimmed by 8 bases and 5 bases, with 10 bases remaining between them. CDR1 is LGHDT and CDR2 is YNNKEL in the germline V gene (reference sequence). The length of the CDR3 is 12 residues.

This chain uses TRBV3-1 (or the pseudogene TRBV3-2) with TRBJ1-5; no definite D call. The TCR was taken from a man aged 65 to 79 with acute or convalescent COVID-19. The sequencing input was peripheral blood. The CDR3 region is CASRLGDQPQHF. The CDR3 bases are TGTGCCAGCCGTCTAGGAGATCAGCCCCAGCATTTT.